The sequence of this TCR beta chain was determined in a study of CD8 T cells in ankylosing spondylitis. Findings and caveats of the study: Blood from ankylosing spondylitis patients appeared to carry a characteristic eight-variant TCR beta motif.

This CDR3 is 14 amino acids long. V lost 8 bases and J lost 0; bases outside the gene matches: 2. Germline CDR1 MNHNS, CDR2 SASEGT. As concerns this clonotype: Its specificity is not known.

One entry per CDR3 protein results from TCRdb running MiXCR on the 5' RACE reads. The sample carries 750,000 to 850,000 distinct CDR3 sequences, around 11% recorded once. The chain is built from TRBV6-1 and TRBJ2-1, with 9 positions matching TRBD2. Sequences were obtained from blood, either unsorted or a sorted T cell fraction (not recorded which). This receptor was taken from a male donor with ankylosing spondylitis. CDR3 sequence reads: CASQTSGSYNEQFF. DNA of the CDR3: TGTGCCAGCCAGACTAGCGGCTCCTACAATGAGCAGTTCTTC.